This note documents a single T cell receptor (beta chain) sequence. The CDR3 sequence is 14 residues long. CDR1 and CDR2 (germline): MNHEY, SVGEGT. Unmatched junction bases numbered 2, after V lost 0 bases and J lost 5 bases. This record belongs to a study of blood T cell repertoires in COVID-19. Study at large: Whether acute or convalescent, the COVID-19 samples came from the United States, Italy and Spain. Sources were T cells, B-cell-depleted T cells, or PBMCs; the material itself was cDNA or gDNA.

Original data processing: The authors estimated nucleated cell counts from reference gene primer amplification. Using immunoSEQ multiplex PCR, the repertoire was profiled, and TCRdb retains in-frame clones only, with some absent. The V and J calls and clone size come from that table; D and trimming were worked out from the DNA. The sample consists of under 200,000 clones, 88% of them appearing once. The TCR comes from a man in his fifties or sixties who had recovered from COVID-19. The genes are TRBV6-2 or TRBV6-3 and TRBJ1-1, with 8 positions matching TRBD1. Specimen: peripheral blood. The CDR3 spells CASSYSYRGTEAFF. The CDR3 nucleotides read TGTGCCAGCAGTTACTCTTACAGGGGGACTGAAGCTTTCTTT.